These 10 T cell receptor beta chains were all obtained from the same sample, sequenced in a study of cytomegalovirus exposure and HLA in healthy donors. Using immunoSEQ multiplex PCR, the repertoire was profiled, and TCRdb retains in-frame clones only, with some absent. The repertoire holds 95,000 to 150,000 clones, about 93% seen once, with roughly 1.2% in the top ten. The sample taken for sequencing was PBMCs. These receptors all stem from a woman aged 18 to 35 in good health and CMV-seronegative.

The J gene is TRBJ2-1, the V gene TRBV9, with TRBD2 matching over 8 bases. The CDR3 loop spans 16 amino acids. CDR1 and CDR2 (germline): SGDLS, YYNGEE. After removal of 5 bases from V and 4 bases from J, the junction contained 11 bases not matched to a gene. The CDR3 sequence is CASSLTGSGNYNEQFF. CDR3 DNA: TGTGCCAGCAGTTTAACGGGTAGCGGGAATTACAATGAGCAGTTCTTC.

This clone was found once. The gene calls are TRBV19 and TRBJ2-2; D remains ambiguous. The CDR3 is made up of 14 amino acids. Trimming pared 8 bases from V and 4 bases from J, leaving 14 bases between. The germline gives CDR1 LNHDA, CDR2 SQIVND (reference sequence). The CDR3 nucleotides are TGTGCCAGTCGCCACGACAAACTCACCGGGGAGCTGTTTTTT. It is translated as CASRHDKLTGELFF.

This chain links TRBV6-5 with TRBJ1-1; D gene ambiguous. This CDR3 comprises 13 residues. Trimming removed 5 bases at V and 1 base at J, with 8 bases between. Per the germline V gene, CDR1 is MNHEY and CDR2 is SVGAGI. CDR3: CASSPRQNTEAFF. In nucleotides, the CDR3 is TGTGCCAGCAGTCCCAGACAGAACACTGAAGCTTTCTTT.

This clone was recorded only once. The J gene is TRBJ1-5, the V gene TRBV19; TRBD1 is a possible D gene (5 bases). The CDR3 sequence is 14 residues long. Germline V gene sequence: CDR1 LNHDA, CDR2 SQIVND (reference sequence). With 8 bases removed from V and 3 bases from J, the gap between germline ends came to 14 bases. The CDR3 is CASGGSAFNQPQHF. CDR3 nucleotides: TGTGCCAGTGGGGGGAGTGCGTTCAATCAGCCCCAGCATTTT.

The chain combines TRBV9 with TRBJ1-1, with D maybe TRBD1 (5 bases). The germline V and J ends were trimmed by 0 bases and 4 bases, with 13 bases remaining between them. This CDR3 has 15 residues. Per germline, CDR1 SGDLS and CDR2 YYNGEE. CDR3 in amino acids: CASSVGQGGVTEAFF. CDR3 bases: TGTGCCAGCAGCGTAGGGCAGGGAGGGGTCACTGAAGCTTTCTTT.

This clone has only one observation. The V call is TRBV18, the J call TRBJ2-7; D possibly corresponds to TRBD2 (6 bases). Germline assignment: CDR1 KGHSH and CDR2 LQKENI. This CDR3 region has 13 residues. V dropped 5 bases and J dropped 6 bases, with 14 bases sitting between them. The CDR3 DNA reads as TGTGCCAGCTCAGCGCCCGGGCGGGGCGAGCAGTACTTC. Amino acids: CASSAPGRGEQYF.

The chain combines TRBV19 with TRBJ2-7; 8 bases are shared with TRBD2. The CDR3 consists of 13 residues. Germline V gives CDR1 LNHDA, CDR2 SQIVND (reference sequence). V shed 3 bases, J shed 3 bases, and the junction held 1 base outside the gene matches. The CDR3 protein is CASSMGTSYEQYF. For the CDR3, the DNA is TGTGCCAGTAGTATGGGGACTAGCTACGAGCAGTACTTC.

The V and J genes are TRBV5-6 and TRBJ2-1, with D possibly TRBD2 on 5 matching bases. The CDR3 contains 15 residues. V lost 4 bases and J 6 bases, leaving 17 bases between the germline ends. Germline V gene data show CDR1 as SGHDT and CDR2 as YYEEEE. CDR3 residues: CASSKITGSTNEQFF. In nucleotides, the CDR3 is TGTGCCAGCAGCAAAATAACGGGGAGCACCAATGAGCAGTTCTTC.

The V gene is TRBV5-1, the J gene TRBJ2-5; 14 nucleotides align to TRBD2. Germline V gene sequence: CDR1 SGHRS, CDR2 YFSETQ. The CDR3 totals 16 residues. J lost 5 bases, V lost 0 bases, and 3 bases had no gene match. The CDR3 protein is CASSLVGTSGSETQYF. Here the CDR3 DNA reads TGCGCCAGCAGCTTGGTGGGGACTAGCGGGAGTGAGACCCAGTACTTC.

V gene TRBV2 combines with J gene TRBJ1-4; D is uncertain. Trimming pared 8 bases from V and 7 bases from J, leaving 14 bases between. Germline V CDR1 and CDR2: SNHLY, FYNNEI. This CDR3 comprises 13 residues. The CDR3 protein is CASVRETSEKLFF. In DNA form, the CDR3 reads TGTGCCAGCGTACGCGAGACATCTGAAAAACTGTTTTTT.